This T cell receptor (beta chain) was profiled in a study of blood T cell repertoires in COVID-19. The overall study: COVID-19 samples from acute and convalescent phases originated in the United States, Italy and Spain.

The repertoire was sequenced with immunoSEQ multiplex PCR; TCRdb's copy has only in-frame clones and lacks some. The sample has 450,000 to 500,000 clones; 80% to 90% are singletons. Germline V gene lookup returns CDR1 MDHEN and CDR2 SYDVKM. The CDR3 loop spans 15 amino acids. V was pared by 3 bases and J by 2 bases, with 4 bases of the junction left unmatched. The source material was peripheral blood. The receptor comes from a human donor in a cohort sampled during active COVID-19. The chain uses TRBV28 and TRBJ2-7; TRBD1 agrees at 10 bases. CDR3 in DNA: TGTGCCAGCAGTTTCGGGACAGGGGATCCCTACGAGCAGTACTTC. It translates to CASSFGTGDPYEQYF.